This T cell receptor (beta chain) was documented in a study of tumor-infiltrating lymphocytes in primary liver carcinoma. Study outcomes and limitations: Tumor region pairs showed greater overlap than either tumor-adjacent or tumor-blood pairs did.

This clonotype occurred once. What it recognizes is unknown. The CDR3 end shows no conserved phenylalanine or tryptophan, and so a read error is likely. The DNA is omitted, as the CDR3 cannot be located on it reliably, and the CDR3 follows TCRdb's listing. Making TCR beta cDNA involved 400 to 600 ng total RNA and a constant-region primer. ARM-PCR was slightly modified, and three nested multiplex PCR rounds with it gave rise to the TCR beta libraries. For 10 cycles apiece, the opening two PCR rounds ran with TRBV1-TRBV30 forward primers and a C-beta reverse primer. TCRdb recomputed calls from the multiplex PCR reads with MiXCR, one row per CDR3 protein. This sample carries tens of thousands of distinct CDR3 sequences, roughly 78% of them seen once, and the ten largest clones take 30% to 40%. Taking about 19-31 mg of unsorted bulk tissue, the authors co-extracted RNA and DNA. Without exception, tumor samples held over 75% viable tumor cells.

Germline CDR1 reads SQVTM; CDR2 reads ANQGSEA. The CDR3 sequence runs 12 residues, both termini included. The sample consisted of liver tumor tissue from sampling region 3. The subset denotes: tumor region T3, left-lateral pole. This rearrangement joins TRBV29-1 to TRBJ2-1; the table assigns TRBD2, which was not confirmed against the DNA. This receptor was obtained from a woman aged 25-40 years with primary liver carcinoma and hepatitis B virus infection. The CDR3 loop reads CSAVGWEGRMFS.